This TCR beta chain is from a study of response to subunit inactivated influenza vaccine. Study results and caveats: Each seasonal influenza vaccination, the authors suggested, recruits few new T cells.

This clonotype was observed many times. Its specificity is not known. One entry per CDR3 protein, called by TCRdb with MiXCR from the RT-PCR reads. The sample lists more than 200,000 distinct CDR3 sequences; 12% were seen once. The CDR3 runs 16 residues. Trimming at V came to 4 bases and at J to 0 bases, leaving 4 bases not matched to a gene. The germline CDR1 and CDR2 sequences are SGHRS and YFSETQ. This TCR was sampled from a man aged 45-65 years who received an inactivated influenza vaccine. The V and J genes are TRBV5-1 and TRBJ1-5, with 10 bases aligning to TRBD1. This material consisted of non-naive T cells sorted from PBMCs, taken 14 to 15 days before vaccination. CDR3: CASSQGTGDSNQPQHF. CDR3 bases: TGCGCCAGCAGCCAAGGGACAGGGGATAGCAATCAGCCCCAGCATTTT.